The T cell receptor (beta chain) under discussion was sequenced for a study of Ad26.COV2.S vaccination and SARS-CoV-2 variants (dated by TCRdb to 2020 to 2022). Looking at the study overall: Sequencing of the TCRbeta repertoire served to evaluate the specificity and breadth of SARS-CoV-2-reactive T cell receptors following Ad26.COV2.S vaccination. A total of about 30 samples were included in the TCR-sequenced set, comprising about 20 Ad26.COV2.S vaccine recipients, 5 placebo recipients and 8 SARS-CoV-2 convalescent individuals.

The immunoSEQ Assay was the method used to sequence TCRbeta CDR3 regions. After extraction, genomic DNA underwent amplification by bias-controlled multiplex PCR, followed by high-throughput sequencing. The original pipeline was this. Collapsing and filtering of sequences were performed to quantify the absolute abundance of each unique TCRbeta CDR3 region. Usable DNA was measured by amplifying reference genes present in all nucleated cells, and TCRbeta template counts were normalized to that usable DNA to estimate T cell fraction. Repertoire TCRs were annotated as SARS-CoV-2-specific by exact matching of V gene, CDR3 amino acid sequence and J gene to a known reactive TCR set. The reference SARS-CoV-2 TCR set was obtained from MIRA and was filtered for enrichment in COVID-19-positive ImmuneCODE repertoires, whereby public or cross-reactive TCRs were removed. Based on the MIRA antigens, annotated TCRs were further analysed at the level of specific ORF or position within ORF. Depth was the summed frequency of annotated unique rearrangements, while breadth was defined as annotated unique rearrangements over total unique productive rearrangements. Two-sided Wilcoxon rank-sum tests were applied when comparing TCR breadth between groups. Held by TCRdb, this immuneACCESS table contains in-frame sequences only and omits some clones. Under half of the omission traces to an unresolved V gene where checked; the cause of the rest is unknown. That table gives V, J and clone size, and the DNA gave D and trimming. In this sample the table shows about 350,000 clones, roughly 94% of which occur a single time. The ten top clones hold 3% to 4% of the sample.

Paper-wide results and their limitations: Vaccine and placebo recipients had similar non-spike TCR breadth, a finding consistent with the vaccine containing only spike. Spike-specific TCR breadth was higher in Ad26.COV2.S recipients than in placebo recipients (P = 0.0014). The authors noted that the TCR breadth and depth analyses may have underestimated total T cell responses. Substantial breadth of spike-specific CD8+ and CD4+ T cell responses was reported after vaccination.

Notes on this clone: It has no known antigen specificity. No base qualities exist here, and no much larger clone lies one base off it.

The time point label on this specimen signifies: individuals recovered from natural SARS-CoV-2 infection. The junction carries 10 bases between V and J, which are trimmed by 2 bases and 9 bases respectively. Reading the germline V gene gives CDR1 MNHEY and CDR2 SVGAGI. The CDR3 covers 12 residues, taking in both the cysteine and the phenylalanine. Here the CDR3 DNA is all that survives: 36 bases in frame from base 1. This specimen consisted of peripheral blood, obtained after recovery from COVID-19. The receptor was derived from a human donor who had recovered from COVID-19. The chain employs TRBV6-5 and TRBJ1-2; a confident D gene designation cannot be given. The CDR3 is CASSYEIESYTF. The DNA sequence is given as TGTGCCAGCAGTTACGAAATCGAAAGCTACACCTTC.